This T cell receptor beta chain was identified during a study of shared clonotypes between healthy human individuals. The germline gives CDR1 LNHNV, CDR2 YYDKDF (reference sequence). The trim removed 6 bases at V and 3 bases at J, leaving 14 bases unmatched. There are 17 residues in the CDR3. Sorted-subset replicate PCR reactions were performed with approximately 0.2 ug DNA, corresponding to tens of thousands of T cell genomes. As handled by the study authors: Junction-only immunoSEQ sequences carried no quality scores, so filtering differed. Sequencing was performed with immunoSEQ multiplex PCR; in TCRdb, only in-frame clones are kept and a portion is missing. V and J calls and clone size follow that table, whereas D and trimming were derived from the DNA. The data show around 2.1 million clones, approximately 96% seen once. The study drew all its donors from Caucasian adults living in Nashville, Tennessee.

The sequence was collected from a man between 18 and 35 years old in good health. V gene TRBV15 combines with J gene TRBJ1-5; TRBD1 matches 7 bases. Sequenced input: naive CD4+ T cells sorted from blood. Subset given: CD45RA+ positively selected. Here the CDR3 reads CATSPHRGGGSNQPQHF. The CDR3 DNA reads TGTGCCACCAGTCCTCACAGGGGAGGGGGCTCCAATCAGCCCCAGCATTTT.